The 20 T cell receptor beta chains below come from one sample, sequenced in a study of CD8 T cells in ankylosing spondylitis. General study points: Fewer than ten highly homologous variants made up a TCR beta motif, and this motif appeared characteristic of ankylosing spondylitis blood.

No cognate antigen is known for these TCRs. TCRdb called the 5' RACE reads again in MiXCR, with one record for every CDR3 protein. The data show about 420,000 distinct CDR3 sequences, more than 20% seen once. Material for sequencing was blood, either unsorted or a sorted T cell fraction (not recorded which). All receptors derive from a male donor with ankylosing spondylitis.

Only one count was recorded for this clonotype. The V and J genes are TRBV6-6 and TRBJ2-7; TRBD2 matches at 7 bases. Germline V gives CDR1 MNHNY, CDR2 SVGAGI (reference sequence). The CDR3 has 12 amino acids. J was trimmed by 5 bases and V by 2 bases; bases with no gene match: 0. CDR3 DNA: TGTGCCAGCAGTTACCGGGGGGACGAGCAGTACTTC. Translation gives CASSYRGDEQYF.

This rearrangement joins TRBV18 to TRBJ2-7; D is uncertain. The germline V gene has CDR1 KGHSH and CDR2 LQKENI. This CDR3 comprises 13 residues. Trimming removed 2 bases from V and 1 base from J, with 6 bases in between. The CDR3 loop reads CASSPGPSYEQYF. The CDR3 DNA is TGTGCCAGCTCACCAGGGCCGTCCTACGAGCAGTACTTC. The full variable domain, completed using reference TRBV18 and TRBJ2-7, is NAGVMQNPRHLVRRRGQEARLRCSPMKGHSHVYWYRQLPEEGLKFMVYLQKENIIDESGMPKERFSAEFPKEGPSILRIQQVVRGDSAAYFCASSPGPSYEQYFGPGTRLTVT.

The CDR3 coding sequence is TGCAGTGCTACAGGGGCCTTTAGCAATCAGCCCCAGCATTTT. Translated: CSATGAFSNQPQHF. The V call is TRBV20-1, the J call TRBJ1-5; D may be TRBD1 (6 bases). V lost 4 bases and J 0 bases, leaving 10 bases between the germline ends. Looked up from germline, CDR1 is DFQATT and CDR2 is SNEGSKA (reference sequence). The CDR3 covers 14 residues.

This chain uses TRBV29-1 with TRBJ1-2; no reliable D call. The ends were cut back, 0 bases at V and 13 bases at J, with 18 bases in the middle. CDR1 is SQVTM and CDR2 is ANQGSEA in the germline V gene. The CDR3 is 13 amino acids. CDR3 in DNA: TGCAGCGTTGAAGATCCTGGGCCGCAGCTTGGCACCTTC. Its protein product is CSVEDPGPQLGTF.

The rearrangement joins TRBV3-1 to TRBJ2-3, with 7 nucleotides matching TRBD1. The CDR3 loop spans 15 amino acids. CDR1 and CDR2 from the germline V gene are LGHDT and YNNKEL (reference sequence). Losses at the gene ends were 1 base for V and 3 bases for J; bases not matched to a gene: 4. CDR3 sequence (DNA): TGTGCCAGCAGCCAAGGTCCACAGGGGACAGATACGCAGTATTTT. Its translation: CASSQGPQGTDTQYF.

In this sample, this clonotype turned up a few times. V usage is TRBV5-1 and J usage is TRBJ1-1; a possible D gene is TRBD1 (6 bases). The CDR3 runs to 13 residues. Trimming took off 4 bases at V and 4 bases at J, with 11 bases between the two ends. Germline loops: CDR1 SGHRS, CDR2 YFSETQ. The CDR3 protein is CASSKQGGTEAFF. The CDR3 region has the DNA TGCGCCAGCAGCAAACAGGGAGGCACTGAAGCTTTCTTT.

This clonotype was observed a handful of times. V gene TRBV29-1 combines with J gene TRBJ1-1; TRBD1 aligns across 11 bases. J gave up 10 bases and V 7 bases, and 14 bases lay outside the gene matches. The CDR3 runs to 14 residues. The V gene's germline CDR1 is SQVTM and CDR2 ANQGSEA. The chain's CDR3 is CSATTDRGQSAAFF. In nucleotides, the CDR3 is TGCAGCGCTACAACGGACAGGGGGCAATCGGCAGCTTTCTTT.

The J gene is TRBJ2-5, the V gene TRBV20-1; 7 nucleotides line up with TRBD2. V was pared by 3 bases and J by 4 bases, with 5 bases of the junction left unmatched. The CDR3 loop spans 13 amino acids. CDR1 and CDR2 (germline): DFQATT, SNEGSKA (reference sequence). The CDR3, as DNA: TGCAGTGCTAGGACACCGGGGGGAGAGACCCAGTACTTC. Translation: CSARTPGGETQYF.

This clonotype was detected a few times. The chain combines TRBV7-6 with TRBJ2-5, with a weak D call TRBD1 (5 bases). V was trimmed by 6 bases and J by 5 bases, leaving 10 bases between them. Per the germline V gene, CDR1 is SGHVS and CDR2 is FNYEAQ. The CDR3 spans 12 residues. The CDR3 reads CASRTEKETQYF. The DNA for the CDR3 is TGTGCCAGCAGGACAGAGAAGGAGACCCAGTACTTC.

The chain has TRBV27 and TRBJ2-1; D is perhaps TRBD2 (5 bases). Trimming removed 7 bases at V and 0 bases at J, with 16 bases between. This CDR3 spans 16 amino acids. Germline V gene data show CDR1 as MNHEY and CDR2 as SMNVEV (reference sequence). This CDR3 is CASNLRGQPSYNEQFF. CDR3 in DNA: TGTGCCAGCAACCTCCGCGGGCAGCCCTCCTACAATGAGCAGTTCTTC.

The chain employs TRBV3-1 and TRBJ2-7; D not resolved. Per the germline V gene, CDR1 is LGHDT and CDR2 is YNNKEL (reference sequence). V gave up 4 bases and J gave up 2 bases, with 12 bases separating them. The CDR3 spans 14 residues. Written as DNA, the CDR3 is TGTGCCAGCAGCCCCGAAGCAGGACCCTACGAGCAGTACTTC. Its translation: CASSPEAGPYEQYF.

V and J are TRBV20-1 and TRBJ2-1; D is unresolved. The CDR3 is 15 amino acids. The germline V gene has CDR1 DFQATT and CDR2 SNEGSKA (reference sequence). Trimming pared 0 bases from V and 0 bases from J, leaving 9 bases between. The CDR3 nucleotides are TGCAGTGCTAGAGATCAGGCGAGCTCCTACAATGAGCAGTTCTTC. Amino acid sequence: CSARDQASSYNEQFF.

The rearrangement links TRBV27 to TRBJ2-2; D is unclear. Germline assignment: CDR1 MNHEY and CDR2 SMNVEV (reference sequence). This CDR3 has 13 amino acids. The germline V and J ends were trimmed by 5 bases and 0 bases, with 4 bases remaining between them. CDR3 residues: CASSRPNTGELFF. CDR3 in DNA: TGTGCCAGCAGTCGCCCGAACACCGGGGAGCTGTTTTTT.

The chain combines TRBV27 with TRBJ1-6; TRBD1 might be the D (5 bases). Trimming left V 2 bases short and J 8 bases short, with 10 bases between. Germline-derived CDR1 and CDR2 are MNHEY and SMNVEV (reference sequence). This CDR3 spans 14 amino acids. The DNA for the CDR3 is TGTGCCAGCAGTTTAAGCGGGGCCGATTCACCCCTCCACTTT. It encodes CASSLSGADSPLHF.

V and J are TRBV2 and TRBJ1-2; D possibly corresponds to TRBD1 (6 bases). The CDR3 has 13 residues. Germline-derived CDR1 and CDR2 are SNHLY and FYNNEI. Trimming took off 2 bases at V and 4 bases at J, with 8 bases between the two ends. This CDR3 reads CASSEQGSYGYTF. CDR3 nucleotides: TGTGCCAGCAGTGAACAGGGGTCCTATGGCTACACCTTC.

This clonotype was counted a few times. This sequence joins TRBV20-1 and TRBJ2-1; 14 bases agree with TRBD2. CDR3 length: 16 residues. Trimming took 2 bases from V and 10 from J; bases not matched to a gene: 10. Germline V lookup: CDR1 DFQATT, CDR2 SNEGSKA (reference sequence). The CDR3 DNA reads as TGCAGTGCTAGAATTCCGGGACTAGCGGGAGCCCGAGAGCAGTTCTTC. It yields the protein CSARIPGLAGAREQFF.

V is TRBV11-2 and J is TRBJ2-1; 8 nucleotides agree with TRBD2. The CDR3 sequence is 15 residues long. The germline V gene encodes CDR1 SGHAT and CDR2 FQNNGV. V was clipped by 4 bases and J by 9 bases; unmatched bases: 11. This CDR3 is CASSSGAGVSGEQFF. The CDR3 nucleotides read TGTGCCAGCAGCTCAGGAGCGGGAGTGTCCGGTGAGCAGTTCTTC.

In its sample, this clonotype was seen a few times. V is TRBV6-4 and J is TRBJ2-2; 8 nucleotides agree with TRBD2. There are 18 residues in the CDR3. The germline gives CDR1 MRHNA, CDR2 SNTAGT. V shed 0 bases and J 7 bases; nucleotides not matched to a gene: 13. The CDR3 DNA follows: TGTGCCAGCAGTGACTCGTCCCGTTACGGGAGGGACATCGGGGAGCTGTTTTTT. Its protein is CASSDSSRYGRDIGELFF.

This chain uses TRBV29-1 with TRBJ1-1, with D possibly TRBD1 on 6 matching bases. V was clipped by 7 bases and J by 13 bases, with 19 bases between them. The CDR3 is made up of 11 amino acids. Germline CDR1 SQVTM, CDR2 ANQGSEA. The CDR3, as DNA: TGCAGCGCCGAATCAGGGGAAGAGGGTTTCTTT. As protein: CSAESGEEGFF.

The genes are TRBV7-7 and TRBJ2-7; 11 nucleotides align to TRBD1. Germline assignment: CDR1 SSHAT and CDR2 FNYEAQ (reference sequence). The CDR3 is 14 residues long. J gave up 6 bases and V 8 bases, and 9 bases lay outside the gene matches. The CDR3 nucleotides are TGTGCCAGCTCCCGGGACAGGGGGGCAGGCGAGCAGTACTTC. Its protein product is CASSRDRGAGEQYF.